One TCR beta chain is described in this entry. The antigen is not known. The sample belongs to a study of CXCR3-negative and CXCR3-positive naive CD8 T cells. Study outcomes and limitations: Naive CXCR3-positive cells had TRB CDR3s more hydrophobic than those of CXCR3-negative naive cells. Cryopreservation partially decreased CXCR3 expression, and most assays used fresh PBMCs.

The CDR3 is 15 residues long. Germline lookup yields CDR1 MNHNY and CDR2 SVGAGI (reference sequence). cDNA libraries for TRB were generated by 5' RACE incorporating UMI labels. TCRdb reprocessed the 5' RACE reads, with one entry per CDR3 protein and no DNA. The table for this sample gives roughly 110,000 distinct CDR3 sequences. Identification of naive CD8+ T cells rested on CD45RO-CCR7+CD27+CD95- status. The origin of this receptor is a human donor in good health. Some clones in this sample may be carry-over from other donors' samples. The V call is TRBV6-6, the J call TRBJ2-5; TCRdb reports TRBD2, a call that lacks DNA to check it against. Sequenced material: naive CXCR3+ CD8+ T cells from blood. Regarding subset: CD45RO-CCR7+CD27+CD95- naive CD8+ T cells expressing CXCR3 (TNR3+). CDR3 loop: CASSPGLAGAETQYF.